This TCR beta chain came from a study of technical replicates of blood from several donors. Germline CDR1 reads SGHRS; CDR2 reads YFSETQ. The CDR3 is made up of 12 amino acids. V was clipped by 2 bases and J by 7 bases, with 7 bases between them. Produced via immunoSEQ multiplex PCR; TCRdb's table is partial and in-frame only. The repertoire includes tens of thousands of clones, 80% to 90% of them detected once, and around 3.9% sits in the top ten. V and J are TRBV5-1 and TRBJ2-1, with a possible D match to TRBD2 (6 bases). The material sequenced was PBMCs. The clonotype comes from a human donor in good health. Some clones in this sample may be carry-over from other donors' samples. The CDR3 region has the DNA TGCGCCAGCAGCTTTAGCGGTAATGAGCAGTTCTTC. This encodes CASSFSGNEQFF.